The clone carrying this T cell receptor beta chain occurred many times. What it recognizes is unknown. TCRdb reanalysed the 5' RACE reads using MiXCR and keeps one entry per CDR3 protein. The data contain around 80,000 distinct CDR3 sequences, approximately 12% of them singletons. This sample stems from a study of early T cells in non-severe SARS-CoV-2 infection. Study at large: It was bulk RNA from unsorted whole blood that was sequenced, and the chains were unpaired.

CDR3 length: 13 residues. The V and J ends lost 5 bases and 5 bases respectively, with 11 bases between them. Germline CDR1 reads LGHNT; CDR2 reads FRNRAP. Study conclusions and caveats: Using VDJdb, the matching emphasized anti-spike CD8 responses while missing private and CD4 specificities.

This clonotype originated in an adult who was a healthcare worker with PCR-confirmed SARS-CoV-2 infection or an uninfected control (not recorded which). V gene TRBV12-5 combines with J gene TRBJ2-3, with D possibly being TRBD1 or TRBD2 (5 bases each). Sequencing input: whole blood. Written as DNA, the CDR3 is TGTGCTAGTGGTCCCTCTGGGGGAGATACGCAGTATTTT. Translation: CASGPSGGDTQYF.